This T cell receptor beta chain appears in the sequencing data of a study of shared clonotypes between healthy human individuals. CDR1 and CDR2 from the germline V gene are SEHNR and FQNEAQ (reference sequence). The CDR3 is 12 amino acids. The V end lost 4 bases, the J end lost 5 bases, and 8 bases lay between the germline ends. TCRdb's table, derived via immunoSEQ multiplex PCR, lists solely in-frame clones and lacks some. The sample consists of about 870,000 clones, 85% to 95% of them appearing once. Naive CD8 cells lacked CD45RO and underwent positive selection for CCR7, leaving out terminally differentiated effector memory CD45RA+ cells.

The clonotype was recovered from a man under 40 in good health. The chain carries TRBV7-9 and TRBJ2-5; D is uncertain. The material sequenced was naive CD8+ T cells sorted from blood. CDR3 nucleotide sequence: TGTGCCAGCAGCTCGCCCAGGGAGACCCAGTACTTC. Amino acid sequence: CASSSPRETQYF.